This T cell receptor beta chain was profiled in a study of blood T cell repertoires in COVID-19. Clones were read by immunoSEQ multiplex PCR, and TCRdb kept only the in-frame ones, dropping some. This sample has approximately 190,000 clones, with 70% to 85% found just once. V lost 2 bases and J 7 bases, leaving 15 bases between the germline ends. From germline, CDR1 is MNHEY and CDR2 SVGAGI. The CDR3 length is 14 residues. The V gene is TRBV6-5, the J gene TRBJ2-7; a weak D match, TRBD2 (6 bases). This clonotype was sampled from a human donor with acute or convalescent COVID-19. The donor label of this sample is uncertain. The source material was peripheral blood. The CDR3 is CASSYTRELMEQYF. DNA for the CDR3: TGTGCCAGCAGTTACACCCGGGAGCTCATGGAGCAGTACTTC.